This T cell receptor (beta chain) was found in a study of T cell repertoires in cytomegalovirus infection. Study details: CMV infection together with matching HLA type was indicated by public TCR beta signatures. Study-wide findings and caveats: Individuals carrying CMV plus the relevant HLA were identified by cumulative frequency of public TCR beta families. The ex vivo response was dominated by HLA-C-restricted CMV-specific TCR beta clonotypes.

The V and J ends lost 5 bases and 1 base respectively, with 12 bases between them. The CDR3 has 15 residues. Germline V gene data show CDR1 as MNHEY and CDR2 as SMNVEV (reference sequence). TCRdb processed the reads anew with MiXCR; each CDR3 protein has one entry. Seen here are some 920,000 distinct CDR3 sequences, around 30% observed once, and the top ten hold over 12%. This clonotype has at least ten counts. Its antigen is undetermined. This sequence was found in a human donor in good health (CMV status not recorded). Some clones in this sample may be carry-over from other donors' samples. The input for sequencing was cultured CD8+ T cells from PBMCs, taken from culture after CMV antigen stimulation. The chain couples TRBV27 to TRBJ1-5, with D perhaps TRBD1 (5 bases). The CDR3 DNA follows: TGTGCCAGCAGTCGAGGGGTCGGAAGCAATCAGCCCCAGCATTTT. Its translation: CASSRGVGSNQPQHF.